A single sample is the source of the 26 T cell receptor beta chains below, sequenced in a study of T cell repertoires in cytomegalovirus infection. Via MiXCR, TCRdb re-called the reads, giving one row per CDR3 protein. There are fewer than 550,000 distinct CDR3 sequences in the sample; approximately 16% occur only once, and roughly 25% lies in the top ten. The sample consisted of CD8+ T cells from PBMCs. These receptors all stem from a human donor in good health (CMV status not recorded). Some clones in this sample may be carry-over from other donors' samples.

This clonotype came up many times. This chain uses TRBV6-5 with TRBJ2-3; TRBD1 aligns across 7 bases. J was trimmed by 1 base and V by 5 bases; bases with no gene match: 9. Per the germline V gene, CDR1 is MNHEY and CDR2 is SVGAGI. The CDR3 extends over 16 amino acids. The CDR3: CASSALTGIGTDTQYF. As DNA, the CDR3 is TGTGCCAGCAGTGCACTGACAGGGATTGGCACAGATACGCAGTATTTT.

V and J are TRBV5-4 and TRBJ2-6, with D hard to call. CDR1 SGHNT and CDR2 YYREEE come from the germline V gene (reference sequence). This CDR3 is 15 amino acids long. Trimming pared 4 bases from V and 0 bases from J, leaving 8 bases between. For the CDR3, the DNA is TGTGCCAGCAGCACGACCCTCTCTGGGGCCAACGTCCTGACTTTC. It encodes CASSTTLSGANVLTF.

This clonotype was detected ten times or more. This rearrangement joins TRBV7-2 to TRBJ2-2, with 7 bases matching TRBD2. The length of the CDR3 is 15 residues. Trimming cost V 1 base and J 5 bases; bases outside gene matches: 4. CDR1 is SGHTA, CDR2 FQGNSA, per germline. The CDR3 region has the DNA TGTGCCAGCAGCTTAGAGGTTAGCGGGACCGGGGAGCTGTTTTTT. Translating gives CASSLEVSGTGELFF.

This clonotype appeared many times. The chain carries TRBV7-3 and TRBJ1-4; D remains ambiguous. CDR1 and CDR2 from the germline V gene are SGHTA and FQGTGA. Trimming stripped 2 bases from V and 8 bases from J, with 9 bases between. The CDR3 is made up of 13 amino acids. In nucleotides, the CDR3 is TGTGCCAGCAGCTTATCCGGTGGAGAAAAACTGTTTTTT. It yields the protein CASSLSGGEKLFF.

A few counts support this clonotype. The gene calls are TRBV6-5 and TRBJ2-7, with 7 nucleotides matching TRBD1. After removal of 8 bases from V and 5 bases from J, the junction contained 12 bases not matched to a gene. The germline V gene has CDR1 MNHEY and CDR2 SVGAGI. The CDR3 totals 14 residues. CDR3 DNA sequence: TGTGCCAGCGGCGACAGGGCGGATTCCGACGAGCAGTACTTC. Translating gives CASGDRADSDEQYF.

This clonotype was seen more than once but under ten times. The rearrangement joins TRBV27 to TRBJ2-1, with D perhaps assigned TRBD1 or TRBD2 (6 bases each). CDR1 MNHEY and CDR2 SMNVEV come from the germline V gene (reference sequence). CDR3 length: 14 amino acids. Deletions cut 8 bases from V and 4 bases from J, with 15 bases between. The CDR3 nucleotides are TGTGCCAGCGCCATAGGGGGGAGGTACAATGAGCAGTTCTTC. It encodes CASAIGGRYNEQFF.

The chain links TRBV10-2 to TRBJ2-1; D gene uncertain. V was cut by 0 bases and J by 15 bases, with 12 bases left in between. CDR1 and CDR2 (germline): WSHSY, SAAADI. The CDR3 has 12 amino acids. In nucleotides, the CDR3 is TGCGCCAGCAGTGAGTCACCCGTTATTTTGTTCTTC. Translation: CASSESPVILFF.

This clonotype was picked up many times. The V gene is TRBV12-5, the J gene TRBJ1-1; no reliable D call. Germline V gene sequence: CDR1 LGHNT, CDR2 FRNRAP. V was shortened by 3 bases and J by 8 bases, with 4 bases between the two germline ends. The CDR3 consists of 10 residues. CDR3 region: CASGFGEAFF. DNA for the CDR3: TGTGCTAGTGGTTTTGGGGAAGCTTTCTTT.

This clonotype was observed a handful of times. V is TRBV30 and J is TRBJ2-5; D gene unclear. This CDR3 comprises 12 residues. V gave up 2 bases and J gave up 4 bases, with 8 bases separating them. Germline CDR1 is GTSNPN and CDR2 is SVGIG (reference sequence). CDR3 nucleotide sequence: TGTGCCTGGAGTAACCAAGGAGAGACCCAGTACTTC. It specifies CAWSNQGETQYF.

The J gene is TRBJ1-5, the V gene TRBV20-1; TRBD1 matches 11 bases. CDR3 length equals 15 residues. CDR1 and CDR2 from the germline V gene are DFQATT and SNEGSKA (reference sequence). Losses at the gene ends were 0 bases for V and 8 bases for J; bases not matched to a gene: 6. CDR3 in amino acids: CSARDWGQGDEPQHF. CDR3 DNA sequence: TGCAGTGCTAGAGATTGGGGACAGGGGGATGAGCCCCAGCATTTT.

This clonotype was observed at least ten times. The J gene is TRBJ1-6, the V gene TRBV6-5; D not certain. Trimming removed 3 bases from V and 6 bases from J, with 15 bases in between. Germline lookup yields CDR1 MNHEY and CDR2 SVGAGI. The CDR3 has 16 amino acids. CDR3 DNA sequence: TGTGCCAGCAGTTATTTCCCCCGGGATGCTAATTCACCCCTCCACTTT. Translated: CASSYFPRDANSPLHF.

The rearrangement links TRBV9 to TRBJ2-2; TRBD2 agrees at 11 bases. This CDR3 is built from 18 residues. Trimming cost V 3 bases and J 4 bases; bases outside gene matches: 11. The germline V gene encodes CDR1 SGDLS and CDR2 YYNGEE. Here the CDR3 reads CASSGNVLAGEFTGELFF. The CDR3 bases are TGTGCCAGCAGCGGAAACGTACTAGCGGGAGAATTCACCGGGGAGCTGTTTTTT.

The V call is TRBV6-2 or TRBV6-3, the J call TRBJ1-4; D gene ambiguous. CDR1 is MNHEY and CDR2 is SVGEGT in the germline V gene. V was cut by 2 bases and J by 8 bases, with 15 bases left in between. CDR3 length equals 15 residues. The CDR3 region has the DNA TGTGCCAGCAGTTACGGAGGGCCGGGAGGCGAAAAACTGTTTTTT. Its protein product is CASSYGGPGGEKLFF.

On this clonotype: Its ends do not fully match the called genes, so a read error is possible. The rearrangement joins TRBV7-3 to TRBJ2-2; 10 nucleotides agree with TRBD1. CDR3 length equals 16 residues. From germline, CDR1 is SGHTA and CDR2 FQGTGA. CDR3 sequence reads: CASSSRGTGETGGLFF. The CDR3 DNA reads TGTGCCAGCAGCTCTCGAGGGACAGGGGAGACCGGGGGGCTGTTTTTT. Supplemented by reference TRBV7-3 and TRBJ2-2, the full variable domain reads GAGVSQTPSNKVTEKGKYVELRCDPISGHTALYWYRQSLGQGPEFLIYFQGTGAADDSGLPNDRFFAVRPEGSVSTLKIQRTERGDSAVYLCASSSRGTGETGGLFFGEGSRLTVL.

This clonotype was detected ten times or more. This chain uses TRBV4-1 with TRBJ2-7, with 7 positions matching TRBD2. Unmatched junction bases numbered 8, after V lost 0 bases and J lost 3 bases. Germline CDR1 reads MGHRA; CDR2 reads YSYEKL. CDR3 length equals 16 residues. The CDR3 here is CASSQDQEGGYYEQYF. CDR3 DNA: TGCGCCAGCAGCCAAGATCAGGAGGGAGGGTACTACGAGCAGTACTTC.

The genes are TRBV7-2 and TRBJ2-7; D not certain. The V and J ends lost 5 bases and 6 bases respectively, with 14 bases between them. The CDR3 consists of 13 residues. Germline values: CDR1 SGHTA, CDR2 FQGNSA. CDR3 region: CASSLGQPGEQYF. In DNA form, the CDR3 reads TGTGCCAGCAGCCTCGGGCAACCAGGCGAGCAGTACTTC.

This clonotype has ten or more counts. The CDR3 coding sequence is TGTGCCACCAGTGAAAGGACAGGGCCTGGGGCCAACGTCCTGACTTTC. It codes for CATSERTGPGANVLTF. J is TRBJ2-6 and V is TRBV24-1, with 8 nucleotides matching TRBD1. With 4 bases clipped from V and 2 bases from J, the junction kept 3 bases outside the gene matches. The V gene's germline CDR1 is KGHDR and CDR2 SFDVKD. The length of the CDR3 is 16 residues.

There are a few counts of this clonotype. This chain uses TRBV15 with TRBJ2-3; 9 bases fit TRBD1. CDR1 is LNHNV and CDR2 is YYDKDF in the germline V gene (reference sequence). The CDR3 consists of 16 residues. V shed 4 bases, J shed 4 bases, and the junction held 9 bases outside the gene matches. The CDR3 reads CATSTRRTGESDTQYF. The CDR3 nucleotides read TGTGCCACCAGCACACGGAGGACAGGGGAATCAGATACGCAGTATTTT.

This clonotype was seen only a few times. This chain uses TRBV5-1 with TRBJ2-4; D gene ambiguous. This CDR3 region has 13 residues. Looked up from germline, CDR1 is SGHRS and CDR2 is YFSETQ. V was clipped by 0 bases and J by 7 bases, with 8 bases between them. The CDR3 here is CASSLADSNIQYF. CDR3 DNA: TGCGCCAGCAGCTTGGCCGATTCCAACATTCAGTACTTC.

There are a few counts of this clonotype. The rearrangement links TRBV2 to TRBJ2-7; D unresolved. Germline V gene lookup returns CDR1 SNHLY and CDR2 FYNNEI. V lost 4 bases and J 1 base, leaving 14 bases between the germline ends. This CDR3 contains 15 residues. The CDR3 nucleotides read TGTGCCAGCAGTGCCCTTCTCACTCCATCCTACGAGCAGTACTTC. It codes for CASSALLTPSYEQYF.

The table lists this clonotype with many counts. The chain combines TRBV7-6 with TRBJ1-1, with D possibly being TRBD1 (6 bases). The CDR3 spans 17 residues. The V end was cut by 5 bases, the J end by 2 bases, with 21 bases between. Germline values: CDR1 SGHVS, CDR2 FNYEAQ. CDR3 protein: CASSPYPWGQQNTEAFF. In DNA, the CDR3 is TGTGCCAGCAGCCCCTACCCGTGGGGGCAGCAAAACACTGAAGCTTTCTTT.

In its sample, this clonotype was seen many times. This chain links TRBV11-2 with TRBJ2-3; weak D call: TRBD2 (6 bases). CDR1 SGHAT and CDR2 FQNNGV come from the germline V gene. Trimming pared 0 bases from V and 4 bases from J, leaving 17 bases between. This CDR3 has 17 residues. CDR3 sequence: CASSLDEKFGEADTQYF. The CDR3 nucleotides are TGTGCCAGCAGCTTAGACGAGAAGTTTGGGGAGGCAGATACGCAGTATTTT.

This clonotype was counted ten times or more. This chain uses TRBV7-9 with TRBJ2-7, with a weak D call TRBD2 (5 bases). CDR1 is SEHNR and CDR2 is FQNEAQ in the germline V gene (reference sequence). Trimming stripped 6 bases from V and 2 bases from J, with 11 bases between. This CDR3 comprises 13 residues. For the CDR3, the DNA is TGTGCCAGCAGTCCCAGCGGAGCCTACGAGCAGTACTTC. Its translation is CASSPSGAYEQYF. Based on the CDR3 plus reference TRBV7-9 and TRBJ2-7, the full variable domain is DTGVSQNPRHKITKRGQNVTFRCDPISEHNRLYWYRQTLGQGPEFLTYFQNEAQLEKSRLLSDRFSAERPKGSFSTLEIQRTEQGDSAMYLCASSPSGAYEQYFGPGTRLTVT.

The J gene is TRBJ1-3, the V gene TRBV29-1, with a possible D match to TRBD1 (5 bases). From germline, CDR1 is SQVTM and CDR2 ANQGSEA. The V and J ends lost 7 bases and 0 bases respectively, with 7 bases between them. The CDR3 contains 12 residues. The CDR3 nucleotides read TGCAGCGGCAGGGTCTCTGGAAACACCATATATTTT. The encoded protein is CSGRVSGNTIYF.

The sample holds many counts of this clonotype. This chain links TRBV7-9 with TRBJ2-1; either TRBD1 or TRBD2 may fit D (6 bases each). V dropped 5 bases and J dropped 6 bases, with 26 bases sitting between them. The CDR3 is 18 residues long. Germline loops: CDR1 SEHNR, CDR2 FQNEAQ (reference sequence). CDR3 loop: CASSLGGGVLLASNEQFF. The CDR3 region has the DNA TGTGCCAGCAGCCTAGGGGGAGGAGTGCTGCTAGCCTCCAATGAGCAGTTCTTC.

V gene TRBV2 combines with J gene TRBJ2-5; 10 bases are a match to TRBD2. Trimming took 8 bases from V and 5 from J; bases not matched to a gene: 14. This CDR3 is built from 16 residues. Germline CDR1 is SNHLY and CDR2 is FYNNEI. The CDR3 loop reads CASPLLAGAGGETQYF. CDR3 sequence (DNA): TGTGCCAGCCCTCTCCTAGCGGGAGCCGGCGGGGAGACCCAGTACTTC.